The rows below give T cell receptor beta chains drawn from one sample of a study of Ad26.COV2.S vaccination and SARS-CoV-2 variants. The table came from immunoSEQ multiplex PCR; TCRdb's copy has only in-frame clones and leaves some out. This sample has approximately 480,000 clones, with 87% found just once. The starting material was peripheral blood, obtained in a trial of Ad26.COV2.S vaccine versus placebo. The receptors derive from a person between 18 and 65 years old who received the Ad26.COV2.S COVID-19 vaccine or a placebo. CDR3s include the opening cysteine and the closing phenylalanine or tryptophan.

V	J	CDR3
TRBV28	TRBJ2-1	CASSLRELGLDEQFF
TRBV28	TRBJ2-7	CASETGEYEQYF
TRBV10-3	TRBJ2-3	CAINSGGQVTDTQYF
TRBV6-2/TRBV6-3	TRBJ2-2	CASSFASGELFF
TRBV4-2	TRBJ1-5	CASSQDQGAQPQHF
TRBV28	TRBJ2-7	CASNAAGAAYEQYF
TRBV5-1	TRBJ1-2	CASSLGSTAGYTF
TRBV9	TRBJ2-1	CASSVQPLPVNEQFF
TRBV10-3	TRBJ1-2	CAIRLLQGINQYGYTF
TRBV28	TRBJ2-7	CASRTGLIYEQYF
TRBV19	TRBJ2-3	CASSIGTGLAGDTQYF
TRBV19	TRBJ1-1	CASSIERFSTEAFF
TRBV6-5	TRBJ1-1	CASSNSVGTEAFF
TRBV11-1	TRBJ2-7	CASSGFQTGGYEQYF
TRBV29-1	TRBJ2-1	CSVFRIRLTNNEQFF
TRBV21-1	TRBJ1-2	CATLSGGEFHGYTF
TRBV19	TRBJ2-1	CASSIQGGSRPNEQFF
TRBV15	TRBJ2-5	CATSQTSGYQETQYF
TRBV7-3	TRBJ1-1	CASSLNLGDTEAFF
TRBV19	TRBJ2-5	CASSSGRASETQYF
TRBV15	TRBJ2-1	CATSRGWEQFF
TRBV5-1	TRBJ1-1	CASSARTGRMNTEAFF
TRBV19	TRBJ1-5	CASSIRGTDNQPQHF
TRBV5-1	TRBJ2-3	CASSFLAGGADTQYF
TRBV19	TRBJ2-7	CASSIRTGSFSSYEQYF
TRBV3-1/TRBV3-2	TRBJ1-5	CASSQTVNQPQHF
TRBV9	TRBJ2-1	CASSTSGSGEQFF
TRBV29-1	TRBJ1-5	CSVGGSLDQPQHF
TRBV11-1	TRBJ2-7	CASKRIVFEQYF
TRBV10-3	TRBJ1-4	CAISEAENNEKLFF
TRBV4-3	TRBJ2-2	CASSQGQRGPEENTGELFF
TRBV19	TRBJ2-2	CASSINAGYTGELFF
TRBV7-9	TRBJ1-6	CASSRAGGNSPLHF
TRBV6-2/TRBV6-3	TRBJ2-2	CASSVTSGRVGELFF